One and the same sample provided the 9 T cell receptor beta chains below, sequenced in a study of early T cells in non-severe SARS-CoV-2 infection. TCRdb passed the 5' RACE reads through MiXCR, listing each CDR3 protein once. The table includes tens of thousands of distinct CDR3 sequences, approximately 10% detected once. The input for sequencing was whole blood, taken at baseline. The receptors originated from an adult who was a healthcare worker with PCR-confirmed SARS-CoV-2 infection or an uninfected control (not recorded which).

This clonotype was found many times. J is TRBJ1-2 and V is TRBV12-5; D is uncertain. Trimming removed 1 base from V and 4 bases from J, with 7 bases in between. The CDR3 sequence is 13 residues long. Per the germline V gene, CDR1 is LGHNT and CDR2 is FRNRAP. The CDR3 DNA reads as TGTGCTAGTGGTTTGGGGCCAGTCTATGGCTACACCTTC. This encodes CASGLGPVYGYTF.

V is TRBV6-5 and J is TRBJ2-5; the match to TRBD1 covers 9 bases. The V gene end was trimmed by 6 bases and the J gene end by 4 bases; junction bases not matched to a gene: 6. The CDR3 runs 14 residues. Germline V CDR1 and CDR2: MNHEY, SVGAGI. The CDR3 reads CASRGQGLGETQYF. The CDR3 DNA is TGTGCCAGCAGGGGACAGGGATTAGGAGAGACCCAGTACTTC.

This clonotype has just a few counts. CDR3: CATSGNYGYTF. The CDR3, as DNA: TGTGCCACCTCCGGGAACTATGGCTACACCTTC. V is TRBV19 and J is TRBJ1-2, with D uncertain. Per germline, CDR1 LNHDA and CDR2 SQIVND (reference sequence). V lost 10 bases, J lost 2 bases, and 8 bases lay in between. CDR3 length: 11 residues.

V usage is TRBV20-1 and J usage is TRBJ2-5; 12 nucleotides agree with TRBD1. CDR1 and CDR2 (germline): DFQATT, SNEGSKA (reference sequence). There are 16 residues in the CDR3. V was pared by 1 base and J by 2 bases, with 5 bases of the junction left unmatched. The CDR3 coding sequence is TGCAGTGCTAGAGCCGGGACAGGGGGCATTCAAGAGACCCAGTACTTC. This translates into CSARAGTGGIQETQYF.

J is TRBJ2-1 and V is TRBV29-1; D unresolved. Germline-derived CDR1 and CDR2 are SQVTM and ANQGSEA. V lost 0 bases and J lost 0, with 15 bases in between. CDR3 length: 17 amino acids. CDR3: CSVEDLQSERSYNEQFF. The CDR3 DNA sequence: TGCAGCGTTGAAGATCTTCAATCCGAACGCTCCTACAATGAGCAGTTCTTC.

The sample holds a few counts of this clonotype. The chain has TRBV29-1 and TRBJ1-2; D is undetermined. The CDR3 has 13 amino acids. CDR1 is SQVTM and CDR2 is ANQGSEA in the germline V gene. The V end was cut by 3 bases, the J end by 0 bases, with 8 bases between. The DNA for the CDR3 is TGCAGCGTTGAGGACCTAGCTAACTATGGCTACACCTTC. It is translated as CSVEDLANYGYTF.

This clonotype was recorded a few times. This chain connects TRBV20-1 to TRBJ1-2, with 12 bases lining up with TRBD1. The V gene's germline CDR1 is DFQATT and CDR2 SNEGSKA (reference sequence). This CDR3 spans 15 amino acids. Trimming cost V 4 bases and J 9 bases; bases outside gene matches: 12. This CDR3 reads CSATTSGTGGVSYTF. The DNA of the CDR3 is TGCAGTGCTACCACGAGCGGGACAGGGGGCGTAAGCTACACCTTC.

The chain links TRBV20-1 to TRBJ2-2; D unresolved. Trimming took off 5 bases at V and 3 bases at J, with 10 bases between the two ends. Germline loops: CDR1 DFQATT, CDR2 SNEGSKA (reference sequence). The CDR3 is 13 amino acids. The CDR3 protein is CSAAARHTGELFF. The DNA of the CDR3 is TGCAGTGCTGCGGCTAGACACACCGGGGAGCTGTTTTTT.

V and J are TRBV5-6 and TRBJ2-4, with 7 bases that match TRBD1. Losses at the gene ends were 4 bases for V and 9 bases for J; bases not matched to a gene: 13. The CDR3 totals 15 residues. The germline V gene encodes CDR1 SGHDT and CDR2 YYEEEE. CDR3 sequence: CASSRTDRVGAIQYF. CDR3 sequence (DNA): TGTGCCAGCAGCCGAACCGACAGGGTCGGTGCCATTCAGTACTTC. The full variable domain, rest sourced from reference TRBV5-6 and TRBJ2-4, is DAGVTQSPTHLIKTRGQQVTLRCSPKSGHDTVSWYQQALGQGPQFIFQYYEEEERQRGNFPDRFSGHQFPNYSSELNVNALLLGDSALYLCASSRTDRVGAIQYFGAGTRLSVL.